The 9 T cell receptor beta chains reported below all come from one sample, sequenced in a study of T-cell reconstitution after alpha-beta-depleted transplantation in children. As it was prepared, the TCRbeta library received unique molecular identifiers. From the PCR reads, TCRdb called clonotypes with MiXCR, one entry per CDR3 protein. The repertoire holds approximately 640,000 distinct CDR3 sequences, with about 15% as singletons. The starting material was PBMCs from the stem cell graft donor, obtained from the stem cell graft. The receptors were sampled from a human donor who donated a stem cell graft to a child with acute myeloid leukemia.

This clonotype was seen many times. V and J are TRBV25-1 and TRBJ1-6, with D hard to call. Per the germline V gene, CDR1 is MGHDK and CDR2 is SYGVNS. The CDR3 covers 16 residues. Trimming left V 1 base short and J 3 bases short, with 10 bases between. CDR3 in amino acids: CASSESLLSYNSPLHF. In nucleotides, the CDR3 is TGTGCCAGCAGTGAATCATTACTCAGCTATAATTCACCCCTCCACTTT.

The CDR3: CASSEAGNQPQHF. The CDR3 DNA sequence: TGTGCCAGCAGTGAAGCGGGGAATCAGCCCCAGCATTTT. The V call is TRBV6-1, the J call TRBJ1-5; no clear D. The CDR3 sequence is 13 residues long. Trimming removed 0 bases at V and 4 bases at J, with 4 bases between. CDR1 MNHNS and CDR2 SASEGT come from the germline V gene.

The rearrangement uses TRBV4-1 and TRBJ1-2; 7 nucleotides match TRBD1. The trim removed 0 bases at V and 6 bases at J, leaving 4 bases unmatched. The CDR3 extends over 14 amino acids. CDR1 and CDR2 (germline): MGHRA, YSYEKL. CDR3 sequence (DNA): TGCGCCAGCAGCCAAGAGCAGGGGGAGAATGGCTACACCTTC. This encodes CASSQEQGENGYTF.

This clonotype was recorded at least ten times. Here the CDR3 reads CATSDLSTDTNYNEQFF. As DNA, the CDR3 is TGTGCCACCAGTGATTTGTCAACAGATACGAATTACAATGAGCAGTTCTTC. This rearrangement joins TRBV24-1 to TRBJ2-1; no clear D gene. CDR1 is KGHDR, CDR2 SFDVKD, per germline. V was clipped by 0 bases and J by 4 bases, with 15 bases between them. The length of the CDR3 is 17 residues.

The sample holds many counts of this clonotype. The chain links TRBV7-2 to TRBJ1-4; D gene ambiguous. This CDR3 spans 13 amino acids. Germline CDR1 reads SGHTA; CDR2 reads FQGNSA. V dropped 5 bases and J dropped 0 bases, with 4 bases sitting between them. CDR3 DNA: TGTGCCAGCAGCGTTGCAACTAATGAAAAACTGTTTTTT. Residues: CASSVATNEKLFF.

This clonotype was seen ten or more times. The V gene is TRBV12-3 or TRBV12-4, the J gene TRBJ1-1; no definite D call. This CDR3 contains 12 residues. Trimming shortened V by 6 bases and J by 4 bases, and 9 bases separated the two germline ends. The CDR3 nucleotides are TGTGCCAGCAGGTCCCTCGGCACTGAAGCTTTCTTT. Amino acids: CASRSLGTEAFF.

In its sample, this clonotype was seen a few times. The gene calls are TRBV20-1 and TRBJ1-1, with 8 bases fitting TRBD1. CDR1 and CDR2 from the germline V gene are DFQATT and SNEGSKA (reference sequence). CDR3 size: 15 residues. The junction had 11 bases not matched to a gene; V was cut back by 2 bases and J by 6 bases. The CDR3 is CSARTLTGDGAEAFF. The CDR3 bases are TGCAGTGCTAGAACATTGACAGGGGACGGGGCTGAAGCTTTCTTT.

J is TRBJ1-2 and V is TRBV6-1; D gene uncertain. V was trimmed by 6 bases and J by 2 bases, leaving 16 bases between them. There are 15 residues in the CDR3. CDR1 and CDR2 (germline): MNHNS, SASEGT. DNA for the CDR3: TGTGCCAGCAGCCAGAATCCGGGAAGCAACTATGGCTACACCTTC. Residues: CASSQNPGSNYGYTF.

This clonotype has ten or more counts. This chain joins TRBV7-2 and TRBJ2-1; tentatively, D is TRBD2 (7 bases). Trimming cost V 6 bases and J 7 bases, with 16 bases left between them. The CDR3 has 14 residues. The germline V gene encodes CDR1 SGHTA and CDR2 FQGNSA. DNA for the CDR3: TGTGCCAGCAGTCTAGGGGGGGCCGGGAATGAGCAGTTCTTC. This translates into CASSLGGAGNEQFF.